Included here is one T cell receptor (beta chain) sequence, with context. Which antigen it targets is not known. The sample holds no much larger clone one base away, and base qualities are not on file. The record originates from a study of T cell responses to AZD1222 COVID-19 vaccine (dated by TCRdb to about 2021). For the study in its entirety: A total of around 240 trial participants underwent TCR sequencing, of whom under 220 had received two doses of AZD1222 and about 25 had received two doses of the MenACWY control vaccine. Trial participants were enrolled by age into 18-55, 56-69 and 70-plus year subgroups, with roughly 150, 30 and 60 TCR-sequenced participants respectively.

The CDR3 regions of human TCRbeta chains were subjected to immunosequencing. Per the original workflow: TCRs in the repertoires were matched against a reference library of SARS-CoV-2-specific TCRs that had been generated with the MIRA antigen-specificity platform. Breadth was defined as the fraction of unique TCRs that were SARS-CoV-2-associated. Depth was defined as the fraction of total T cells that were SARS-CoV-2-associated. Each spike-specific TCR was assigned to its reactive spike region and to a CD4 or CD8 class using the MIRA data. Log10-transformed breadth and depth values were compared by one-way ANOVA with Sidak's multiple comparisons tests. What TCRdb holds here is the immuneACCESS table cut down to in-frame rearrangements. Part of the clones is not present; checked against another copy, under half of the missing clones reflect an unresolved V gene, and the others are unexplained. D and trimming come from the DNA, and the V and J calls and clone size come from that table. The sample table contains over 150,000 clones; only one count was recorded for about 90% of them. About 4.6% of the sample comes from the top ten.

According to the study, the label for this sample's time point signals: baseline before first vaccination. The treatment or condition label of this sample denotes: meningococcal conjugate vaccine given as trial control. Samples from vaccinated people were obtained from the UK trials COV001 and COV002, which included a single-blind randomized controlled phase 2/3 trial of AZD1222 (ChAdOx1 nCoV-19) in healthy adults. Trial participant PBMC samples were collected at day 0 and day 28 after the second dose for TCRbeta chain sequencing. Results and caveats for the whole study, not just this receptor: The 56-69-year group was small, and its depth increase did not reach significance, likely because of low power. Spike-specific TCR breadth and depth rose significantly after two AZD1222 doses compared with day 0 and with MenACWY recipients. No day 14 peak-response samples were available, so repertoires were characterized only after the peak T cell response. Only six AZD1222 recipients were SARS-CoV-2 seropositive at baseline, limiting conclusions about previously exposed vaccinees. Participants were mostly white British and included more females than males, and it was suggested by the authors that clonal diversity may have been underestimated. Reportedly, close to half of the unique spike-specific TCRs recognized epitopes lying outside the regions that are mutated in the B.1.351 and B.1.1.7 variants. The vaccine-associated CD4 TCRs covered the entire spike protein, and the dominant responses fell in regions 160-218 and 743-854.

Trimming at the junction amounts to 2 bases on V and 11 bases on J, and the germline ends lie 15 bases apart. The germline V gene yields MNHEY for CDR1 and SVGAGI for CDR2. There are 13 amino acids in the CDR3, from cysteine to phenylalanine inclusive. CDR3 DNA is the only sequence kept; it has 39 bases, read in frame from the first base. The chain is encoded by TRBV6-5 joined to TRBJ1-2; the D gene is perhaps TRBD1, on 6 matching bases. The material sequenced was peripheral blood, taken on day 0 of MenACWY control vaccination. The TCR originated in an adult in good health. The CDR3 reads CASSYLGVGAYTF. The nucleotide sequence is TGTGCCAGCAGTTACCTCGGTGTGGGGGCTTACACCTTC.